These 16 T cell receptor beta chains came from one sample sequenced in a study of CD8 T cells in ankylosing spondylitis. TCRdb re-analysed the 5' RACE reads in MiXCR, keeping a single row per CDR3 protein. The sample has about 200,000 distinct CDR3 sequences; more than 10% are singletons. The sample comprised blood, either unsorted or a sorted T cell fraction (not recorded which). The source is a male donor with ankylosing spondylitis or in good health (not recorded which).

This clonotype appeared a few times. The CDR3 DNA sequence: TGTGCCAGCAGCTTGGGACTAGCGGGAGACTACAATGAGCAGTTCTTC. Protein: CASSLGLAGDYNEQFF. The chain combines TRBV5-6 with TRBJ2-1, with 12 bases fitting TRBD2. Germline V gene sequence: CDR1 SGHDT, CDR2 YYEEEE. This CDR3 comprises 16 residues. V was clipped by 0 bases and J by 3 bases; unmatched bases: 1.

The CDR3 spells CASSHGGPLETQYF. The CDR3 nucleotides are TGCGCCAGCAGCCACGGTGGTCCCTTAGAGACCCAGTACTTC. The chain couples TRBV4-1 to TRBJ2-5; D not certain. Deletions cut 3 bases from V and 4 bases from J, with 12 bases between. This CDR3 contains 14 residues. Germline values: CDR1 MGHRA, CDR2 YSYEKL.

This clonotype was counted a few times. This chain uses TRBV19 with TRBJ1-5, with TRBD1 as a possible D gene (6 bases). Trimming pared 6 bases from V and 6 bases from J, leaving 12 bases between. The CDR3 loop spans 13 amino acids. From germline, CDR1 is LNHDA and CDR2 SQIVND (reference sequence). The CDR3 nucleotides read TGTGCCAGTAGCTGGACAGTGGGTCAGCCCCAGCATTTT. Translated, it gives CASSWTVGQPQHF.

For this clonotype: Compared with germline, one end of the junction differs, possibly owing to a read error. The rearrangement joins TRBV7-9 to TRBJ1-2; D is perhaps TRBD1 (6 bases). The CDR3 spans 13 residues. The V gene's germline CDR1 is SEHNR and CDR2 FQNEAQ (reference sequence). CDR3: CASTPPTGYVYTF. CDR3 sequence (DNA): TGTGCCAGCACCCCTCCTACAGGGTATGTCTACACCTTC.

V gene TRBV10-3 combines with J gene TRBJ2-7; possible D gene TRBD2, 6 bases. The CDR3 runs to 16 residues. The V end lost 2 bases, the J end lost 6 bases, and 20 bases lay between the germline ends. Per the germline V gene, CDR1 is ENHRY and CDR2 is SYGVKD. The CDR3, as DNA: TGTGCCATCAGTGAGAGCACTTTCCGGGAGAGAGGCGAGCAGTACTTC. It is translated as CAISESTFRERGEQYF.

The chain recombines TRBV9 with TRBJ1-1; D is ambiguous. Germline CDR1 and CDR2: SGDLS and YYNGEE. This CDR3 region has 10 residues. The germline V and J ends were trimmed by 3 bases and 11 bases, with 8 bases remaining between them. CDR3 amino acids: CASSARRAFF. The CDR3 DNA reads TGTGCCAGCAGCGCTAGACGCGCTTTCTTT.

This clonotype has just a few counts. The chain combines TRBV29-1 with TRBJ2-1, with TRBD2 matching 12 bases. The germline gives CDR1 SQVTM, CDR2 ANQGSEA. The CDR3 length is 15 residues. After removal of 3 bases from V and 4 bases from J, the junction contained 4 bases not matched to a gene. The CDR3, as DNA: TGCAGCGTTGATCCGACTAGCGGGAGTTACAATGAGCAGTTCTTC. Protein: CSVDPTSGSYNEQFF.

This clonotype appeared a few times. The chain carries TRBV7-2 and TRBJ2-7, with 12 nucleotides matching TRBD1. Germline V gene data show CDR1 as SGHTA and CDR2 as FQGNSA. V lost 5 bases to trimming and J lost 7 bases; unmatched junction nucleotides: 9. The CDR3 is 15 residues long. CDR3 bases: TGTGCCAGCAGCATCCTGGGACAGGGGGCAAGTGAGCAGTACTTC. Encoded protein: CASSILGQGASEQYF. Supplemented by reference TRBV7-2 and TRBJ2-7, the full variable domain reads GAGVSQSPSNKVTEKGKDVELRCDPISGHTALYWYRQSLGQGLEFLIYFQGNSAPDKSGLPSDRFSAERTGGSVSTLTIQRTQQEDSAVYLCASSILGQGASEQYFGPGTRLTVT.

This clonotype has only a few counts. J is TRBJ1-1 and V is TRBV27, with D maybe TRBD1 (5 bases). Trimming cost V 6 bases and J 5 bases, with 7 bases left between them. The CDR3 length is 11 residues. CDR1 is MNHEY, CDR2 SMNVEV, per germline (reference sequence). DNA of the CDR3: TGTGCCAGCAGATCAGGGACTGAAGCTTTCTTT. Amino acid sequence: CASRSGTEAFF.

This clonotype was found many times. The chain has TRBV12-5 and TRBJ1-1, with a possible D match to TRBD1 (5 bases). This CDR3 is 12 amino acids long. CDR1 and CDR2 from the germline V gene are LGHNT and FRNRAP. The V end lost 4 bases, the J end lost 7 bases, and 10 bases lay between the germline ends. CDR3 sequence (DNA): TGTGCTAGTGGTTACAGCGGGGGTGAAGCTTTCTTT. Amino acids: CASGYSGGEAFF. The variable domain in full, completed from reference TRBV12-5 and TRBJ1-1, reads DARVTQTPRHKVTEMGQEVTMRCQPILGHNTVFWYRQTMMQGLELLAYFRNRAPLDDSGMPKDRFSAEMPDATLATLKIQPSEPRDSAVYFCASGYSGGEAFFGQGTRLTVV.

This clonotype was found many times. The chain couples TRBV7-9 to TRBJ2-1; weak D call: TRBD2 (5 bases). The CDR3 extends over 12 amino acids. CDR1 and CDR2 (germline): SEHNR, FQNEAQ (reference sequence). Trimming took 4 bases from V and 7 from J, leaving 8 bases between them. The CDR3 bases are TGTGCCAGCAGCTGGACTGGGAATGAGCAGTTCTTC. It codes for CASSWTGNEQFF.

This clonotype was observed many times. The J gene is TRBJ2-1, the V gene TRBV29-1; no clear D gene. Trimming left V 4 bases short and J 4 bases short, with 5 bases between. The CDR3 covers 11 residues. CDR1 and CDR2 from the germline V gene are SQVTM and ANQGSEA. Here the CDR3 DNA reads TGCAGCGTTGGAGGTTACAATGAGCAGTTCTTC. This gives the protein CSVGGYNEQFF.

V gene TRBV4-1 combines with J gene TRBJ2-4; the match to TRBD2 covers 10 bases. Germline CDR1 reads MGHRA; CDR2 reads YSYEKL. The CDR3 length is 16 residues. The J segment lost 0 bases and the V segment lost 2 bases, leaving 1 base of the junction unmatched. DNA of the CDR3: TGCGCCAGCAGCCAACTAGCGGGAGTAGCCAAAAACATTCAGTACTTC. Translated, it gives CASSQLAGVAKNIQYF.

This clonotype was picked up a small number of times. This chain joins TRBV6-4 and TRBJ2-3; no clear D. The germline V gene has CDR1 MRHNA and CDR2 SNTAGT. CDR3 length: 15 amino acids. The V gene lost 2 bases and the J gene lost 0 bases, with 9 bases spanning the gap. The CDR3 DNA reads as TGTGCCAGCAGTGACGGGCAGAGTAGCACAGATACGCAGTATTTT. It translates to CASSDGQSSTDTQYF.

The rearrangement uses TRBV12-3 or TRBV12-4 and TRBJ2-2; no definite D call. V was pared by 6 bases and J by 7 bases, with 15 bases between. The CDR3 length is 14 residues. This CDR3 reads CASSPTNDNGELFF. CDR3 nucleotides: TGTGCCAGCAGCCCAACCAATGATAACGGGGAGCTGTTTTTT.

This clonotype occurred a few times. CDR3 amino acids: CASSFESLAGTSGELFF. CDR3 DNA: TGTGCCAGCAGTTTTGAGTCCCTAGCGGGGACCTCCGGGGAGCTGTTTTTT. The chain has TRBV12-3 or TRBV12-4 and TRBJ2-2; 9 bases map to TRBD2. CDR3 length equals 17 residues. With V trimmed by 3 bases and J by 6 bases, 11 bases remained unmatched.